Detailed here is one T cell receptor beta chain. Its specificity is not known. Specified time point: week 35, safety follow-up. The vaccine gave 300 ug of a 20-mer mutant IDH1 peptide subcutaneously per dose. At weeks 1, 3, 5, 7, 11, 15, 19 and 23, patients received a vaccination, eight in all. The data were produced by immunoSEQ multiplex PCR, yet TCRdb's version contains in-frame clones alone and is incomplete. The data contain about 42,000 clones, approximately 80% of them singletons. The CDR3 runs 17 residues. In germline, CDR1 is WNHNN, CDR2 SYGVQD (reference sequence). Trimming shortened V by 3 bases and J by 5 bases, and 19 bases separated the two germline ends. This entry comes from a study of a mutant IDH1 vaccine in newly diagnosed glioma. Study information: Treated patients, averaging roughly 40 years, were roughly 60% male and roughly 40% female. Standard pretreatment was either radiotherapy, temozolomide, or, for most, radiochemotherapy with temozolomide.

The TCR was taken from a woman in her fifties or sixties with glioma. Sequenced material: PBMCs, taken from a glioma patient whose treatment included an IDH1 peptide vaccine. The rearrangement uses TRBV10-1 and TRBJ2-2, with D possibly being TRBD1 or TRBD2 (5 bases each). The CDR3 region has the DNA TGCGCCAGCAGTGAAGGTTTAGGGGACCCCAAAACCGGGGAGCTGTTTTTT. Residues: CASSEGLGDPKTGELFF.